The 27 T cell receptor beta chains reported below all come from one sample, sequenced in a study of T cell responses to AZD1222 COVID-19 vaccine. Some clones are missing from TCRdb's copy, which holds only in-frame ones; the method was immunoSEQ multiplex PCR. The sample has 95,000 to 150,000 clones, about 90% seen once. The sample here was peripheral blood, taken on day 0 of AZD1222 vaccination. The receptors were gathered from an adult in good health.

The chain couples TRBV19 to TRBJ1-2, with D unclear. Trimming pared 7 bases from V and 4 bases from J, leaving 10 bases between. This CDR3 contains 12 residues. The germline gives CDR1 LNHDA, CDR2 SQIVND (reference sequence). The CDR3 here is CASTKGIYGYTF. Written as DNA, the CDR3 is TGTGCCAGTACTAAGGGAATCTATGGCTACACCTTC.

This sequence joins TRBV2 and TRBJ1-6; a weak D match, TRBD1 (5 bases). Trimming pared 6 bases from V and 5 bases from J, leaving 17 bases between. The CDR3 is 16 amino acids. Germline CDR1 SNHLY, CDR2 FYNNEI. For the CDR3, the DNA is TGTGCCAGCAGGGCACCCGGGACGGGAAATAATTCACCCCTCCACTTT. This encodes CASRAPGTGNNSPLHF.

This clone was seen more than once but under ten times. This sequence joins TRBV5-8 and TRBJ1-2; D gene unclear. CDR1 and CDR2 (germline): SGHTS, YDEGEE. With 4 bases removed from V and 2 bases from J, the gap between germline ends came to 9 bases. The CDR3 is made up of 13 amino acids. The CDR3 sequence: CASSTETNYGYTF. In DNA form, the CDR3 reads TGTGCCAGCAGCACCGAGACCAACTATGGCTACACCTTC. Together with reference TRBV5-8 and TRBJ1-2, the CDR3 gives the full variable domain: EAGVTQSPTHLIKTRGQQATLRCSPISGHTSVYWYQQALGLGLQFLLWYDEGEERNRGNFPPRFSGRQFPNYSSELNVNALELEDSALYLCASSTETNYGYTFGSGTRLTVV.

This chain uses TRBV7-8 with TRBJ2-2; D assignment may be TRBD1 or TRBD2 (5 bases each). Between the trimmed V and J ends, which lost 5 bases and 2 bases, there was a span of 18 bases. This CDR3 contains 17 residues. In germline, CDR1 is SGHVS, CDR2 FQNEAQ. The CDR3, as DNA: TGTGCCAGCAGCCCGACAGTTTTGGACTCCAACACCGGGGAGCTGTTTTTT. This codes for CASSPTVLDSNTGELFF.

Only one count was recorded for this clone. DNA of the CDR3: TGTGCCAGCAGTTACGGTGGAGGTTACAATGAGCAGTTCTTC. As protein: CASSYGGGYNEQFF. J is TRBJ2-1 and V is TRBV6-2 or TRBV6-3, with a possible D match to TRBD2 (5 bases). Trimming removed 2 bases at V and 4 bases at J, with 9 bases between. The CDR3 consists of 14 residues. CDR1 and CDR2 (germline): MNHEY, SVGEGT.

V usage is TRBV30 and J usage is TRBJ2-5; 10 bases fit TRBD2. This CDR3 is 19 amino acids long. Germline CDR1 GTSNPN, CDR2 SVGIG (reference sequence). V gave up 5 bases and J gave up 2 bases; unmatched junction bases: 20. The CDR3 DNA is TGTGCCTGGTCCAATTTTAGGGCTAGCGGGGGATGGATTCAAGAGACCCAGTACTTC. This gives the protein CAWSNFRASGGWIQETQYF.

As DNA, the CDR3 is TGTGCCAGCAGCCAAGAATGGCTAGCGGGCCGTTCCGAGCAGTACTTC. This gives the protein CASSQEWLAGRSEQYF. The chain combines TRBV14 with TRBJ2-7; the match to TRBD2 covers 8 bases. Per the germline V gene, CDR1 is SGHDN and CDR2 is FVKESK. The CDR3 spans 16 residues. Trimming at V came to 0 bases and at J to 6 bases, leaving 10 bases not matched to a gene.

This clone came up a few times. This chain connects TRBV18 to TRBJ1-1; no clear D gene. The CDR3 has 14 amino acids. Germline V gene lookup returns CDR1 KGHSH and CDR2 LQKENI. Between the trimmed V and J ends, which lost 0 bases and 1 base, there was a span of 6 bases. In DNA, the CDR3 is TGTGCCAGCTCACCACCTGGTCCGAACACTGAAGCTTTCTTT. The encoded protein is CASSPPGPNTEAFF.

The chain uses TRBV7-9 and TRBJ2-1; D perhaps matches TRBD2 (7 bases). The germline V gene has CDR1 SEHNR and CDR2 FQNEAQ (reference sequence). The germline V and J ends were trimmed by 4 bases and 7 bases, with 11 bases remaining between them. The CDR3 runs 13 residues. The CDR3 loop reads CASSWGGMNEQFF. CDR3 in DNA: TGTGCCAGCAGCTGGGGGGGCATGAATGAGCAGTTCTTC.

The V call is TRBV18, the J call TRBJ1-2; D is perhaps TRBD1 (5 bases). Deletions cut 3 bases from V and 3 bases from J, with 8 bases between. Germline V gene data show CDR1 as KGHSH and CDR2 as LQKENI. CDR3 length: 13 residues. This CDR3 reads CASSPGDDYGYTF. In DNA form, the CDR3 reads TGTGCCAGCTCACCGGGGGATGACTATGGCTACACCTTC. Based on the CDR3 plus reference TRBV18 and TRBJ1-2, the full variable domain is NAGVMQNPRHLVRRRGQEARLRCSPMKGHSHVYWYRQLPEEGLKFMVYLQKENIIDESGMPKERFSAEFPKEGPSILRIQQVVRGDSAAYFCASSPGDDYGYTFGSGTRLTVV.

The chain has TRBV30 and TRBJ2-3; D is possibly TRBD1 or TRBD2 (6 bases each). CDR3 size: 10 residues. V dropped 5 bases and J dropped 8 bases, with 8 bases sitting between them. Germline assignment: CDR1 GTSNPN and CDR2 SVGIG (reference sequence). The CDR3 DNA sequence: TGTGCCTGGGGGGGGCTTACGCAGTATTTT. It specifies CAWGGLTQYF.

The chain carries TRBV11-2 and TRBJ1-1; 11 bases map to TRBD1. The length of the CDR3 is 16 residues. Per the germline V gene, CDR1 is SGHAT and CDR2 is FQNNGV. Trimming at V came to 5 bases and at J to 3 bases, leaving 8 bases not matched to a gene. The CDR3 here is CASSPPPGQGDTEAFF. CDR3 coding DNA: TGTGCCAGCAGCCCCCCCCCGGGACAGGGGGACACTGAAGCTTTCTTT.

The rearrangement links TRBV21-1 to TRBJ2-2; the tabulated D call, TRBD2, remains unverified against the DNA. TRBV21-1 is a pseudogene locus. This CDR3 has 14 amino acids. CDR3 sequence: CASSRRGGYGELFF. The CDR3 DNA reads TGTGCCAGCAGCAGACGAGGCGGGTACGGGGAGCTGTTTTTT.

J is TRBJ2-7 and V is TRBV6-5, with 8 bases matching TRBD2. V lost 6 bases, J lost 0 bases, and 7 bases stayed unmatched. Germline-derived CDR1 and CDR2 are MNHEY and SVGAGI. The CDR3 is 15 residues long. CDR3 loop: CASSRAGDLSYEQYF. In DNA form, the CDR3 reads TGTGCCAGCAGCCGAGCGGGGGACCTCTCCTACGAGCAGTACTTC.

The chain links TRBV10-1 to TRBJ2-7; 9 positions agree with TRBD2. The ends lost 4 bases at V and 6 bases at J; junction bases unmatched: 10. This CDR3 spans 15 amino acids. Germline V lookup: CDR1 WNHNN, CDR2 SYGVQD (reference sequence). The CDR3 reads CASSVDSGRFPEQYV. CDR3 coding DNA: TGCGCCAGCAGTGTAGATAGCGGGAGATTCCCCGAGCAGTACGTC.

The chain employs TRBV7-8 and TRBJ1-6; 9 bases agree with TRBD1. This CDR3 region has 15 residues. CDR1 is SGHVS and CDR2 is FQNEAQ in the germline V gene. V was pared by 5 bases and J by 9 bases, with 8 bases of the junction left unmatched. CDR3 sequence reads: CASSPVYRGRSPLHF. CDR3 bases: TGTGCCAGCAGCCCAGTTTACAGGGGGCGTTCACCCCTCCACTTT.

This clone was counted between two and nine times. This chain links TRBV4-3 with TRBJ2-3, with D perhaps being TRBD1 or TRBD2 (5 bases each). The CDR3 runs to 15 residues. Germline loops: CDR1 LGHNA, CDR2 YSLEER. The V and J ends lost 1 base and 1 base respectively, with 9 bases between them. The chain's CDR3 is CASSQAGAGTDTQYF. The CDR3 DNA reads TGCGCCAGCAGCCAAGCCGGGGCCGGCACAGATACGCAGTATTTT.

V is TRBV19 and J is TRBJ1-3; TRBD1 might be the D (5 bases). Trimming took 9 bases from V and 0 from J, leaving 15 bases between them. Germline V CDR1 and CDR2: LNHDA, SQIVND (reference sequence). CDR3 size: 15 residues. CDR3 in DNA: TGTGCCAGCCGGGACCGAGGGTACTCTGGAAACACCATATATTTT. Its protein is CASRDRGYSGNTIYF.

This clone has a single count. This chain connects TRBV6-6 to TRBJ1-2; D unresolved. The CDR3 loop spans 13 amino acids. The V end lost 5 bases, the J end lost 4 bases, and 11 bases lay between the germline ends. Germline-derived CDR1 and CDR2 are MNHNY and SVGAGI (reference sequence). The CDR3 DNA reads TGTGCCAGCAGTGGGGAGCGGGGCTATGGCTACACCTTC. Protein: CASSGERGYGYTF.

The chain joins TRBV3-1 (or the pseudogene TRBV3-2) to TRBJ2-2, with TRBD2 matching over 7 bases. The germline gives CDR1 LGHDT, CDR2 YNNKEL (reference sequence). This CDR3 spans 13 amino acids. V was pared by 11 bases and J by 0 bases, with 3 bases of the junction left unmatched. The DNA of the CDR3 is TGTGCCTGCGGGGGTACGAACACCGGGGAGCTGTTTTTT. Amino acids: CACGGTNTGELFF.

The chain is built from TRBV19 and TRBJ1-4; TRBD1 might be the D (5 bases). Germline V lookup: CDR1 LNHDA, CDR2 SQIVND (reference sequence). CDR3 size: 13 residues. V dropped 5 bases and J dropped 7 bases, with 11 bases sitting between them. The CDR3, as DNA: TGTGCCAGTAGTTCGGGGGGTGGTGAAAAACTGTTTTTT. It specifies CASSSGGGEKLFF.

This chain connects TRBV5-1 to TRBJ1-3; possibly TRBD1 for D (5 bases). Per the germline V gene, CDR1 is SGHRS and CDR2 is YFSETQ. V lost 4 bases, J lost 3 bases, and 14 bases lay in between. The CDR3 extends over 15 amino acids. As DNA, the CDR3 is TGCGCCAGCAGCACCGGGACCTCCGGTGGAAACACCATATATTTT. It encodes CASSTGTSGGNTIYF.

This rearrangement joins TRBV18 to TRBJ1-1, with D hard to call. Germline CDR1 and CDR2: KGHSH and LQKENI. The CDR3 runs 13 residues. V lost 3 bases, J lost 5 bases, and 10 bases lay in between. The CDR3 DNA reads as TGTGCCAGCTCACCGGTAGAGAGTACTGAAGCTTTCTTT. Its protein product is CASSPVESTEAFF.

This chain links TRBV4-1 with TRBJ1-2, with 9 bases aligning to TRBD1. Germline CDR1 MGHRA, CDR2 YSYEKL. V dropped 4 bases and J dropped 3; count of bases not matched to a gene: 9. This CDR3 has 16 residues. CDR3 protein: CASSPRGDREDYGYTF. In nucleotides, the CDR3 is TGCGCCAGCAGCCCAAGGGGGGACAGGGAAGACTATGGCTACACCTTC.

This clone was seen just once. The chain uses TRBV5-6 and TRBJ1-6, with D possibly matching TRBD1 (6 bases). Trimming shortened V by 1 base and J by 14 bases, and 16 bases separated the two germline ends. The germline V gene has CDR1 SGHDT and CDR2 YYEEEE. CDR3 length: 14 amino acids. DNA of the CDR3: TGTGCCAGCAGCTTGTCCAGGGGATTATTCACCCTCCACTTT. Translated: CASSLSRGLFTLHF.

This clone has more than one count but fewer than ten. This sequence joins TRBV25-1 and TRBJ1-2; no firm D call. V lost 3 bases and J 5 bases, leaving 7 bases between the germline ends. Germline CDR1 reads MGHDK; CDR2 reads SYGVNS. This CDR3 contains 12 residues. In nucleotides, the CDR3 is TGTGCCAGCAGTGAGTCGCATTATGGCTACACCTTC. As protein: CASSESHYGYTF.

V usage is TRBV7-2 and J usage is TRBJ2-3, with 11 nucleotides matching TRBD2. V lost 4 bases and J lost 5; bases outside the gene matches: 5. From germline, CDR1 is SGHTA and CDR2 FQGNSA. The CDR3 has 15 amino acids. The CDR3 coding sequence is TGTGCCAGCAGCTCCGTAGCGGGGGGGAGAGATACGCAGTATTTT. Its translation is CASSSVAGGRDTQYF.